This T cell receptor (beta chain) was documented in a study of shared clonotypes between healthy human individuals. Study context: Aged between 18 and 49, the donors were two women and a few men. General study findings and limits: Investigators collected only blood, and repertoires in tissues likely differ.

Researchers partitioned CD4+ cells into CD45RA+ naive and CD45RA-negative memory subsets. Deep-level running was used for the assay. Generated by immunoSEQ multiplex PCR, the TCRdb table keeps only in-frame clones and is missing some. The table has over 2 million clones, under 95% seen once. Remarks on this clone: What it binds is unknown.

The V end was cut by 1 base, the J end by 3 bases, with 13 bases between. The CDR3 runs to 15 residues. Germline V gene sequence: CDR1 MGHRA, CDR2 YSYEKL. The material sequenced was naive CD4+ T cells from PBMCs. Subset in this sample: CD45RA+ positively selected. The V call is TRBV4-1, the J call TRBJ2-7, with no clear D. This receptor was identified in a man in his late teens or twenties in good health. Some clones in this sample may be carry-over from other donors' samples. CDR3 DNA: TGCGCCAGCAGCCAAGTCGGGCCCCACGGCTACGAGCAGTACTTC. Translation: CASSQVGPHGYEQYF.